The entry below gives a single TCR beta chain sequence along with its context. The target antigen is unknown. The sample comes from a study of CD8 T cell repertoires and HIV-1 epitope variants. Study-wide context: Tested: three Gag epitope families, Nef HW9 and YT9.

Method: immunoSEQ multiplex PCR; TCRdb's copy keeps in-frame clones and lacks some. The sample holds almost 3,000 clones, 73% seen once. The V end lost 2 bases, the J end lost 8 bases, and 19 bases lay between the germline ends. The CDR3 is 15 amino acids. The V gene's germline CDR1 is MNHNS and CDR2 SASEGT. The sample was cultured CD8+ T cells derived from PBMCs. The receptor comes from a male donor with HIV. The chain joins TRBV6-1 to TRBJ2-7, with D tentatively TRBD2 (7 bases). The CDR3 is CASSEQEGRGGKQYF. As DNA, the CDR3 is TGTGCCAGCAGTGAACAAGAGGGGAGGGGGGGCAAGCAGTACTTC.